This T cell receptor (beta chain) was recovered during a study of cytomegalovirus exposure and HLA in healthy donors. Study overall: A previous analysis identified 100 million or so unique TCR beta sequences derived from approximately 190 million T cells. Study-level findings and limits: A few V segments could not be told apart, such as TRBV6-2 and TRBV6-3, and were left out.

Primers included in the PCR were 60 Vbeta and 13 Jbeta primers. TCRdb's table, derived via immunoSEQ multiplex PCR, lists solely in-frame clones and lacks some. The sample yields about 130,000 clones, 81% seen once. On this clone itself: Its antigen remains unidentified.

CDR3 length: 16 amino acids. J was trimmed by 4 bases and V by 7 bases; bases with no gene match: 15. Germline values: CDR1 SQVTM, CDR2 ANQGSEA. The TCR was taken from a man aged 18 to 29 in good health and CMV-seropositive. The J gene is TRBJ2-1, the V gene TRBV29-1; TRBD1 matches 8 bases. The sequenced sample was PBMCs. The CDR3 here is CSAGDARDRWYNEQFF. CDR3 DNA: TGCAGCGCCGGGGACGCCCGGGACAGGTGGTACAATGAGCAGTTCTTC.